The next 17 T cell receptor beta chains were all read from a single sample in a study of shared clonotypes between healthy human individuals (dated by TCRdb to between 2020 and 2021). Library method: the immunoSEQ multiplex PCR assay. TCRdb stores this immuneACCESS table with in-frame sequences only. Part of the clones is absent; in the studies checked, under half of the shortfall reflects unresolved V genes, and no reason is known for the rest. Across this sample there are approximately 810,000 clones, with about 91% seen only once. Of the sample, around 24% is held by the ten largest clones. CD8 naive samples were CD45RO-negative cells positively selected for CCR7, giving a CD45RA+CCR7+ population that excluded TemRA cells. The specimen sequenced was naive CD8+ T cells sorted from blood. In the paper's terms, the cell subset or site label means: CD45RA+CCR7+. These receptor sequences come from a man between 25 and 39 years old in good health.

The chain employs TRBV6-5 and TRBJ2-2; D gene ambiguous. Germline V gene lookup returns CDR1 MNHEY and CDR2 SVGAGI. The germline V and J ends were trimmed by 0 bases and 7 bases, with 9 bases remaining between them. The CDR3 is made up of 14 amino acids. CDR3 region: CASSYSWGSGELFF. The CDR3 DNA follows: TGTGCCAGCAGTTACTCCTGGGGAAGCGGGGAGCTGTTTTTT.

In regard to this clone: This specimen includes other DNA sequences encoding the same CDR3. CDR3 residues: CASSLIGMNTEAFF. The CDR3 nucleotides read TGTGCCAGCAGTTTAATAGGGATGAACACTGAAGCTTTCTTT. The chain links TRBV27 to TRBJ1-1; D remains unclear. The V and J ends lost 2 bases and 0 bases respectively, with 7 bases between them. The germline V gene encodes CDR1 MNHEY and CDR2 SMNVEV (reference sequence). The CDR3 covers 14 residues.

The rearrangement links TRBV18 to TRBJ2-7, with no clear D. Per the germline V gene, CDR1 is KGHSH and CDR2 is LQKENI. The CDR3 covers 14 residues. Deletions cut 6 bases from V and 2 bases from J, with 14 bases between. The CDR3 coding sequence is TGTGCCAGCTCTTGGTCACCTCGGGCCTACGAGCAGTACTTC. This translates into CASSWSPRAYEQYF.

The chain carries TRBV15 and TRBJ2-7; D not resolved. V gave up 0 bases and J gave up 3 bases, with 12 bases separating them. The CDR3 loop spans 15 amino acids. In germline, CDR1 is LNHNV, CDR2 YYDKDF (reference sequence). In DNA form, the CDR3 reads TGTGCCACCAGCAGAGATGACGGACCGAACTACGAGCAGTACTTC. Protein product: CATSRDDGPNYEQYF.

J is TRBJ2-1 and V is TRBV2, with D perhaps TRBD1 or TRBD2 (5 bases each). CDR1 SNHLY and CDR2 FYNNEI come from the germline V gene. This CDR3 is built from 14 residues. Trimming removed 2 bases from V and 5 bases from J, with 10 bases in between. The CDR3 protein is CASSESRGDNEQFF. CDR3 nucleotides: TGTGCCAGCAGTGAATCGAGGGGTGACAATGAGCAGTTCTTC.

The chain recombines TRBV21-1 with TRBJ2-1; the D call in the table, TRBD1, was not verified against the DNA. TRBV21-1 is marked as a pseudogene. CDR3 length: 15 residues. The CDR3: CASSLKGQVHNEQFF. The DNA of the CDR3 is TGTGCCAGCAGCCTTAAGGGACAGGTCCATAATGAGCAGTTCTTC.

V and J are TRBV13 and TRBJ2-1; the match to TRBD2 covers 7 bases. Per the germline V gene, CDR1 is PRHDT and CDR2 is FYEKMQ (reference sequence). The trim removed 4 bases at V and 2 bases at J, leaving 2 bases unmatched. This CDR3 is built from 14 residues. In nucleotides, the CDR3 is TGTGCCAGCAGCTCAAGCGGGACCTACAATGAGCAGTTCTTC. It encodes CASSSSGTYNEQFF. Drawing the rest from reference TRBV13 and TRBJ2-1, the complete variable domain is AAGVIQSPRHLIKEKRETATLKCYPIPRHDTVYWYQQGPGQDPQFLISFYEKMQSDKGSIPDRFSAQQFSDYHSELNMSSLELGDSALYFCASSSSGTYNEQFFGPGTRLTVL.

V usage is TRBV28 and J usage is TRBJ2-5; D tentatively fits TRBD1 or TRBD2 (7 bases each). Trimming removed 6 bases from V and 1 base from J, with 18 bases in between. The germline V gene encodes CDR1 MDHEN and CDR2 SYDVKM. The CDR3 has 16 residues. DNA of the CDR3: TGTGCCAGCAGCTCAGGGGGGGAGGTGGCCCAAGAGACCCAGTACTTC. Its protein product is CASSSGGEVAQETQYF.

This sequence joins TRBV6-6 and TRBJ2-1; D tentatively fits TRBD1 or TRBD2 (5 bases each). The germline V gene has CDR1 MNHNY and CDR2 SVGAGI (reference sequence). V lost 0 bases to trimming and J lost 0 bases, with 9 bases between them. The CDR3 contains 16 residues. The CDR3 sequence is CASSYSGEFSYNEQFF. The CDR3 nucleotides read TGTGCCAGCAGTTACTCGGGGGAGTTCTCCTACAATGAGCAGTTCTTC.

The chain couples TRBV2 to TRBJ2-1; weak D call: TRBD2 (5 bases). This CDR3 region has 15 residues. Germline V gene lookup returns CDR1 SNHLY and CDR2 FYNNEI. V gave up 6 bases and J gave up 1 base, with 13 bases separating them. The CDR3 region is CASRGTGNSYNEQFF. The CDR3 DNA follows: TGTGCCAGCAGGGGTACGGGGAATTCCTACAATGAGCAGTTCTTC.

The chain uses TRBV10-3 and TRBJ2-2; the match to TRBD2 covers 7 bases. This CDR3 contains 15 residues. Germline CDR1 ENHRY, CDR2 SYGVKD. The V and J ends lost 6 bases and 6 bases, in that order; junction bases with no gene match: 10. The CDR3 DNA reads as TGTGCCATCAGCACGGGGCGGGAGCCGTCCGGGGAGCTGTTTTTT. Translated, it gives CAISTGREPSGELFF.

The chain carries TRBV6-5 and TRBJ2-5; D is uncertain. CDR1 and CDR2 (germline): MNHEY, SVGAGI. Trimming pared 6 bases from V and 5 bases from J, leaving 10 bases between. CDR3 size: 12 residues. Here the CDR3 reads CASSRSEETQYF. The CDR3 DNA reads as TGTGCCAGCAGCCGTAGTGAGGAGACCCAGTACTTC.

The table lists this clone with a count of one. This sequence joins TRBV5-8 and TRBJ2-7; D is possibly TRBD1 or TRBD2 (6 bases each). The CDR3 runs to 15 residues. Trimming took off 2 bases at V and 3 bases at J, with 15 bases between the two ends. Germline-derived CDR1 and CDR2 are SGHTS and YDEGEE. CDR3 in amino acids: CASSFRGGVNYEQYF. The CDR3 region has the DNA TGTGCCAGCAGCTTCAGGGGAGGAGTTAACTACGAGCAGTACTTC.

This chain links TRBV5-1 with TRBJ2-5; D gene uncertain. The germline V gene encodes CDR1 SGHRS and CDR2 YFSETQ. This CDR3 spans 14 amino acids. Trimming took off 0 bases at V and 5 bases at J, with 11 bases between the two ends. Here the CDR3 reads CASSLVVARETQYF. In DNA, the CDR3 is TGCGCCAGCAGCTTGGTTGTAGCTCGGGAGACCCAGTACTTC.

The chain recombines TRBV19 with TRBJ2-3; TRBD2 aligns across 7 bases. V shed 6 bases and J 7 bases; nucleotides not matched to a gene: 10. There are 14 residues in the CDR3. CDR1 LNHDA and CDR2 SQIVND come from the germline V gene (reference sequence). The CDR3 DNA is TGTGCCAGTAGCGGGGACCACGGGGGGTATACGCAGTATTTT. This encodes CASSGDHGGYTQYF.

This clone occurred once. V gene TRBV11-1 combines with J gene TRBJ2-2; D is possibly TRBD2 (5 bases). The germline V gene encodes CDR1 SGHAT and CDR2 FQDESV (reference sequence). The CDR3 totals 14 residues. Trimming pared 6 bases from V and 4 bases from J, leaving 12 bases between. This chain's CDR3 is CASSVEAGTGELFF. CDR3 nucleotide sequence: TGTGCCAGCAGTGTGGAGGCGGGCACCGGGGAGCTGTTTTTT.

The chain links TRBV4-2 to TRBJ2-3; TRBD2 aligns across 10 bases. CDR3 length: 18 residues. Germline trimming cut 3 bases from V and 5 bases from J; bases unmatched to any gene: 14. Germline loops: CDR1 LGHNA, CDR2 YNFKEQ. The CDR3 loop reads CASSQSLAGNRGGDTQYF. The CDR3 nucleotides read TGTGCCAGCAGCCAGTCACTAGCGGGAAACCGAGGGGGAGATACGCAGTATTTT.